These 26 T cell receptor beta chains were sequenced from one sample in a study of lymphopenia after photon versus proton radiotherapy. Assay used: immunoSEQ multiplex PCR; TCRdb lists only in-frame clones, some missing. In the table there are 29,000 or so clones, approximately 87% of which are singletons. The material sequenced was peripheral blood, taken from a patient treated with proton-based radiotherapy. These receptors were collected from a woman aged 60-75 years with cholangiocarcinoma. Some clones in this sample may be carry-over from other donors' samples.

This clone was detected only once. V usage is TRBV5-1 and J usage is TRBJ2-5; 8 nucleotides line up with TRBD2. The J segment lost 7 bases and the V segment lost 2 bases, leaving 7 bases of the junction unmatched. Per germline, CDR1 SGHRS and CDR2 YFSETQ. The CDR3 spans 14 residues. CDR3 DNA: TGCGCCAGCAGCTTCAGCGGGAGTGTAGGGACCCAGTACTTC. Its translation is CASSFSGSVGTQYF. Looking up the rest from reference TRBV5-1 and TRBJ2-5 gives the full variable domain: KAGVTQTPRYLIKTRGQQVTLSCSPISGHRSVSWYQQTPGQGLQFLFEYFSETQRNKGNFPGRFSGRQFSNSRSEMNVSTLELGDSALYLCASSFSGSVGTQYFGPGTRLLVL.

This sequence joins TRBV5-1 and TRBJ1-3; no firm D call. From germline, CDR1 is SGHRS and CDR2 YFSETQ. Trimming pared 0 bases from V and 0 bases from J, leaving 4 bases between. The CDR3 covers 14 residues. The CDR3 sequence: CASSLASSGNTIYF. DNA of the CDR3: TGCGCCAGCAGCTTGGCAAGCTCTGGAAACACCATATATTTT.

V and J are TRBV5-1 and TRBJ1-2; 11 bases line up with TRBD1. The CDR3 is 16 amino acids. Germline V gene sequence: CDR1 SGHRS, CDR2 YFSETQ. The J segment lost 6 bases and the V segment lost 5 bases, leaving 12 bases of the junction unmatched. The CDR3 here is CASRVLFGQGADGYTF. The DNA of the CDR3 is TGCGCCAGCAGGGTCCTGTTCGGACAGGGGGCGGATGGCTACACCTTC.

This chain connects TRBV7-2 to TRBJ2-6, with 7 positions matching TRBD1. The CDR3 extends over 15 amino acids. The V gene's germline CDR1 is SGHTA and CDR2 FQGNSA. The V and J ends lost 6 bases and 3 bases, in that order; junction bases with no gene match: 5. CDR3 in amino acids: CASSEGARGANVLTF. CDR3 nucleotide sequence: TGTGCCAGCAGTGAGGGGGCGCGTGGGGCCAACGTCCTGACTTTC.

This chain joins TRBV29-1 and TRBJ1-3; D is possibly TRBD1 (6 bases). V lost 4 bases, J lost 0 bases, and 10 bases lay in between. This CDR3 is 14 amino acids long. Germline V gene sequence: CDR1 SQVTM, CDR2 ANQGSEA. The DNA of the CDR3 is TGCAGCGTTGGGATGACAGGCTCTGGAAACACCATATATTTT. This gives the protein CSVGMTGSGNTIYF.

The chain recombines TRBV25-1 with TRBJ2-2; 10 nucleotides agree with TRBD2. V lost 2 bases to trimming and J lost 7 bases; unmatched junction nucleotides: 7. In germline, CDR1 is MGHDK, CDR2 SYGVNS. This CDR3 spans 16 amino acids. For the CDR3, the DNA is TGTGCCAGCAGTGAAAGAGCGGGAGGGTGGAGCGGGGAGCTGTTTTTT. The encoded protein is CASSERAGGWSGELFF.

V and J are TRBV11-2 and TRBJ1-5, with D uncertain. This CDR3 has 15 amino acids. Deletions cut 3 bases from V and 3 bases from J, with 12 bases between. Germline CDR1 and CDR2: SGHAT and FQNNGV. CDR3 sequence (DNA): TGTGCCAGCAGCTTCCAACCGGGTTCCAATCAGCCCCAGCATTTT. This gives the protein CASSFQPGSNQPQHF.

This clone appeared a few times. In nucleotides, the CDR3 is TGTGCCATCAGTGAATACGGGCTAGCGGGTCTGTACAATGAGCAGTTCTTC. Amino acid sequence: CAISEYGLAGLYNEQFF. The rearrangement uses TRBV10-3 and TRBJ2-1, with 8 bases lining up with TRBD2. The CDR3 contains 17 residues. Germline values: CDR1 ENHRY, CDR2 SYGVKD. V shed 3 bases, J shed 4 bases, and the junction held 11 bases outside the gene matches.

This chain uses TRBV19 with TRBJ2-4; a weak D match, TRBD2 (6 bases). CDR3 length: 13 residues. Trimming pared 3 bases from V and 11 bases from J, leaving 14 bases between. CDR1 and CDR2 from the germline V gene are LNHDA and SQIVND (reference sequence). The CDR3 DNA reads as TGTGCCAGTAGTATCGGGAGCAGCCTCCTTCAGTACTTC. It codes for CASSIGSSLLQYF.

The rearrangement joins TRBV19 to TRBJ2-5; D not resolved. Trimming pared 3 bases from V and 1 base from J, leaving 9 bases between. Germline CDR1 reads LNHDA; CDR2 reads SQIVND (reference sequence). This CDR3 comprises 14 residues. The CDR3 protein is CASSIMATQETQYF. DNA of the CDR3: TGTGCCAGTAGTATCATGGCCACCCAAGAGACCCAGTACTTC.

The chain carries TRBV28 and TRBJ2-1, with TRBD2 identical over 8 bases. Germline V gene lookup returns CDR1 MDHEN and CDR2 SYDVKM. The CDR3 is 16 amino acids. V dropped 4 bases and J dropped 8; count of bases not matched to a gene: 13. As DNA, the CDR3 is TGTGCCAGCAGTTCCTTCGGGGGACTAGTCATTGATGAGCAGTTCTTC. Amino acids: CASSSFGGLVIDEQFF.

The chain links TRBV2 to TRBJ1-6; no clear D gene. The CDR3 has 15 amino acids. Per germline, CDR1 SNHLY and CDR2 FYNNEI. Between the trimmed V and J ends, which lost 5 bases and 7 bases, there was a span of 15 bases. CDR3 DNA: TGTGCCAGCAGTCTCAGAAGGGCCGTAAATTCACCCCTCCACTTT. It yields the protein CASSLRRAVNSPLHF.

This rearrangement joins TRBV6-6 to TRBJ1-2; TRBD1 is a possible D gene (5 bases). V was shortened by 6 bases and J by 1 base, with 18 bases between the two germline ends. Germline CDR1 is MNHNY and CDR2 is SVGAGI (reference sequence). The CDR3 runs to 16 residues. The CDR3 DNA sequence: TGTGCCAGCAGAGACCCCTCAGGGACTTTTAACTATGGCTACACCTTC. Translated, it gives CASRDPSGTFNYGYTF.

The chain joins TRBV29-1 to TRBJ2-6; tentative D call: TRBD2 (6 bases). This CDR3 has 14 residues. Germline V gene lookup returns CDR1 SQVTM and CDR2 ANQGSEA. The V end lost 4 bases, the J end lost 0 bases, and 7 bases lay between the germline ends. This CDR3 is CSVGGDSGANVLTF. As DNA, the CDR3 is TGCAGCGTTGGGGGGGACTCTGGGGCCAACGTCCTGACTTTC.

The chain uses TRBV4-3 and TRBJ2-1, with a tentative D call TRBD2 (6 bases). Germline-derived CDR1 and CDR2 are LGHNA and YSLEER. This CDR3 comprises 13 residues. V gave up 2 bases and J gave up 15 bases, with 17 bases separating them. The CDR3: CASSQTAGGARFF. DNA of the CDR3: TGCGCCAGCAGCCAAACGGCGGGCGGGGCGCGGTTCTTC.

V is TRBV18 and J is TRBJ1-1; D is uncertain. Germline lookup yields CDR1 KGHSH and CDR2 LQKENI. The CDR3 is 13 amino acids. Trimming removed 4 bases at V and 1 base at J, with 7 bases between. The DNA for the CDR3 is TGTGCCAGCTCACTAACTGGGAACACTGAAGCTTTCTTT. Translation gives CASSLTGNTEAFF.

The chain is built from TRBV27 and TRBJ2-2; TRBD1 agrees at 8 bases. CDR1 MNHEY and CDR2 SMNVEV come from the germline V gene (reference sequence). V gave up 5 bases and J gave up 1 base; unmatched junction bases: 9. The CDR3 is made up of 17 amino acids. CDR3 region: CASSHRQGTGNTGELFF. As DNA, the CDR3 is TGTGCCAGCAGTCACCGACAAGGGACAGGGAACACCGGGGAGCTGTTTTTT.

CDR3 nucleotide sequence: TGTGCCAGCTCATTATCAACAGGGGGCACTGAAGCTTTCTTT. This codes for CASSLSTGGTEAFF. This chain uses TRBV18 with TRBJ1-1, with 8 nucleotides matching TRBD1. With 5 bases clipped from V and 4 bases from J, the junction kept 6 bases outside the gene matches. Germline CDR1 is KGHSH and CDR2 is LQKENI. There are 14 residues in the CDR3.

This rearrangement joins TRBV5-1 to TRBJ2-1; TRBD2 aligns across 9 bases. The J segment lost 8 bases and the V segment lost 1 base, leaving 7 bases of the junction unmatched. The CDR3 totals 15 residues. Germline V lookup: CDR1 SGHRS, CDR2 YFSETQ. CDR3 nucleotides: TGCGCCAGCAGCTTGAGCGGGAGGCTCGGGGATGAGCAGTTCTTC. Translating gives CASSLSGRLGDEQFF.

The chain recombines TRBV5-1 with TRBJ1-1; D is uncertain. Germline loops: CDR1 SGHRS, CDR2 YFSETQ. The CDR3 runs 12 residues. V lost 4 bases and J lost 6, with 10 bases in between. CDR3 sequence reads: CASSPGGSEAFF. The CDR3 bases are TGCGCCAGCAGCCCAGGTGGGTCTGAAGCTTTCTTT.

The J gene is TRBJ2-7, the V gene TRBV6-1; 11 bases align to TRBD2. The CDR3 extends over 15 amino acids. Germline trimming cut 0 bases from V and 2 bases from J; bases unmatched to any gene: 0. The germline V gene encodes CDR1 MNHNS and CDR2 SASEGT. This CDR3 reads CASSEASGGAYEQYF. CDR3 sequence (DNA): TGTGCCAGCAGTGAAGCTAGCGGGGGGGCCTACGAGCAGTACTTC.

This clone appeared a single time. The chain uses TRBV12-5 and TRBJ2-1, with 9 nucleotides matching TRBD2. Germline V gene sequence: CDR1 LGHNT, CDR2 FRNRAP. Losses at the gene ends were 3 bases for V and 8 bases for J; bases not matched to a gene: 11. There are 16 residues in the CDR3. The CDR3 loop reads CASGFGWREGFYEQFF. The CDR3 bases are TGTGCTAGTGGTTTTGGCTGGCGGGAGGGTTTCTATGAGCAGTTCTTC.

The CDR3 region has the DNA TGTGCCAGCAGCCTCCCGACAGGCCCTACGCAGTATTTT. Translated: CASSLPTGPTQYF. This chain joins TRBV14 and TRBJ2-3; a possible D gene is TRBD1 (6 bases). Deletions cut 4 bases from V and 8 bases from J, with 13 bases between. The CDR3 sequence is 13 residues long. From germline, CDR1 is SGHDN and CDR2 FVKESK.

The chain joins TRBV10-3 to TRBJ2-1; TRBD2 matches at 10 bases. CDR3 length equals 14 residues. V lost 3 bases and J lost 7; bases outside the gene matches: 3. Looked up from germline, CDR1 is ENHRY and CDR2 is SYGVKD. The CDR3 protein is CAISDGSGRNEQFF. Written as DNA, the CDR3 is TGTGCCATCAGTGATGGTAGCGGGAGGAATGAGCAGTTCTTC.

This clone came up once. The gene calls are TRBV5-1 and TRBJ2-7; a possible D gene is TRBD1 (6 bases). V dropped 5 bases and J dropped 7 bases, with 19 bases sitting between them. This CDR3 has 14 residues. The germline gives CDR1 SGHRS, CDR2 YFSETQ. The CDR3 coding sequence is TGCGCCAGCAGACAGGGATCTCGGGCTGGGGAGCAGTACTTC. Translation: CASRQGSRAGEQYF.

The chain recombines TRBV7-8 with TRBJ2-1; the match to TRBD1 covers 8 bases. CDR1 and CDR2 from the germline V gene are SGHVS and FQNEAQ. The CDR3 length is 15 residues. V gave up 5 bases and J gave up 5 bases; unmatched junction bases: 8. The CDR3 loop is CASSPDRVLHNEQFF. The CDR3, as DNA: TGTGCCAGCAGCCCGGACAGGGTCTTGCACAATGAGCAGTTCTTC.